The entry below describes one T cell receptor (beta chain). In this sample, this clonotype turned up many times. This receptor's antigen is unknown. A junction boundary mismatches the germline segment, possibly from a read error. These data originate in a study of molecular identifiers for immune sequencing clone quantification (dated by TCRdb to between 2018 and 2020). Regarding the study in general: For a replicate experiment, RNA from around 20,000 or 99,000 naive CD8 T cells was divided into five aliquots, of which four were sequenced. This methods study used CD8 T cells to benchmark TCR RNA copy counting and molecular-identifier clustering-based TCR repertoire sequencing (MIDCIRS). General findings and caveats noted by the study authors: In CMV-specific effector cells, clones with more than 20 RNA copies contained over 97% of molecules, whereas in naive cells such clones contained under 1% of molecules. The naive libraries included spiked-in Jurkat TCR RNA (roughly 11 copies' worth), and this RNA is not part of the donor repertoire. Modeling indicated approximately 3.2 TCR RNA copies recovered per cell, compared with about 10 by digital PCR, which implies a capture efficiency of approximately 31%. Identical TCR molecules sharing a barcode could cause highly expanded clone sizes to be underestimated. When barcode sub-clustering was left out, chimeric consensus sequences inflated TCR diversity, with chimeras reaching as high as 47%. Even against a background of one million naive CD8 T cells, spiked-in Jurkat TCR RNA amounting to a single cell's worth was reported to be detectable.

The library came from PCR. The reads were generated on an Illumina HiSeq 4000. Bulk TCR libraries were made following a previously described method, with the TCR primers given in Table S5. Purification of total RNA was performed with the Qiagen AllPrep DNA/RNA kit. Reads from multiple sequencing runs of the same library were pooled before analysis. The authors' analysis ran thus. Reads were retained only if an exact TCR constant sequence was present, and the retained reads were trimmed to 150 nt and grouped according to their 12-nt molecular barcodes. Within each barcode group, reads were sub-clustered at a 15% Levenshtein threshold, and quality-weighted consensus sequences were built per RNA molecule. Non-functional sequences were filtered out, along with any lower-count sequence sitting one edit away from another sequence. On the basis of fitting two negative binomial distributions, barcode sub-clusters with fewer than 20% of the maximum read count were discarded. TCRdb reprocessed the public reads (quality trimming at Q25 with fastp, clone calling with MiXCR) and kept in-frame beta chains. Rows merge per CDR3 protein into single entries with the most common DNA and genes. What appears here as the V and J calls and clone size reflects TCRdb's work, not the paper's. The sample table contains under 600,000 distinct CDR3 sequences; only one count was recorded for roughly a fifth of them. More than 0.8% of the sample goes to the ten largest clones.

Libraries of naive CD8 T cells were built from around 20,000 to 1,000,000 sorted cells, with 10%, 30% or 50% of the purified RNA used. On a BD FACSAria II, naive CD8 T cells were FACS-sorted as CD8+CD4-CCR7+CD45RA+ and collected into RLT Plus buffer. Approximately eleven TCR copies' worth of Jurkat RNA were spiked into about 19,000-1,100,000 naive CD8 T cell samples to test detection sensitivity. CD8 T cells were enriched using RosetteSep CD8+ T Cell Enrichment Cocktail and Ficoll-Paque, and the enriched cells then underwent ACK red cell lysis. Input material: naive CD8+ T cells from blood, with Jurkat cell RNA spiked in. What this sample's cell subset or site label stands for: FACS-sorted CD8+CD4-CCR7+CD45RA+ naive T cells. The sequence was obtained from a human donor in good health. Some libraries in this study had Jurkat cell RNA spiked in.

The sequenced DNA: TGTGCCAGCAGCCAAGATCATTGGACTAGCTACGATGAGCAGTTCTTC. Translated, it reads CASSQDHWTSYDEQFF. Recombination linked TRBV14 to TRBJ2-1; TRBD2 fits 8 bases in the junction. CDR3 length: 16 amino acids, cysteine to phenylalanine. Here the CDR3 DNA is all that survives: 48 bases in frame from base 1. The germline V gene supplies CDR1 SGHDN and CDR2 FVKESK.